This T cell receptor beta chain derives from a study of CD8 T cells in Susac syndrome. Study-level results: It was in TEMRA cells and active patients that Susac CD8+ clonal expansion peaked.

RNA totalling roughly 0.5 to 1 ug underwent reverse transcription with random hexamers. TCRdb re-called the immunoSEQ multiplex PCR reads with MiXCR, one entry per CDR3 protein. The table has about 130,000 distinct CDR3 sequences, 95% seen once; the top ten hold approximately 0.18%. Regarding this clonotype: Its specificity is not known.

This receptor was taken from a human donor with Susac syndrome. Sequencing was carried out using CD8+ T cells from PBMCs.

This chain's CDR3 is CASNTGDQPQHF. The DNA of the CDR3 is TGTGCCAGCAACACAGGGGATCAGCCCCAGCATTTT. The chain combines TRBV2 with TRBJ1-5; TRBD1 agrees at 7 bases. The CDR3 consists of 12 residues. The ends lost 7 bases at V and 5 bases at J; junction bases unmatched: 2. Germline V gene data show CDR1 as SNHLY and CDR2 as FYNNEI.